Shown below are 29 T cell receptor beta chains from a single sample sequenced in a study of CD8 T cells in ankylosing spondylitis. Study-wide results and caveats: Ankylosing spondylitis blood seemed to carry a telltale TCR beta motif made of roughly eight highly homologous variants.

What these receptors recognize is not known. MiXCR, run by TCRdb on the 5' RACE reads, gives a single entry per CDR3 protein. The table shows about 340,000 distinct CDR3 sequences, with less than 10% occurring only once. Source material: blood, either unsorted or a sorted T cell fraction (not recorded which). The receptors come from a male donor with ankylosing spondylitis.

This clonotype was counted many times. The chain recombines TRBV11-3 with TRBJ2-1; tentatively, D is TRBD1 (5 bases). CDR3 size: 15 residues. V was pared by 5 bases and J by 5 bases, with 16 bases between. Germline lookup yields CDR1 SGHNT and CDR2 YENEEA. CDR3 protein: CASSPGTGPHNEQFF. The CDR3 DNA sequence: TGTGCCAGCAGCCCCGGAACAGGTCCCCACAATGAGCAGTTCTTC.

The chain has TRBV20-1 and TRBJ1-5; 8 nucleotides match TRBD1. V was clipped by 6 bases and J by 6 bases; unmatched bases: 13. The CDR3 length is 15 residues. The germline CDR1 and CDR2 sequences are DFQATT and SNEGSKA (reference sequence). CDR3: CSAERTGTTPQPQHF. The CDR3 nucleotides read TGCAGTGCCGAACGGACAGGGACCACGCCTCAGCCCCAGCATTTT.

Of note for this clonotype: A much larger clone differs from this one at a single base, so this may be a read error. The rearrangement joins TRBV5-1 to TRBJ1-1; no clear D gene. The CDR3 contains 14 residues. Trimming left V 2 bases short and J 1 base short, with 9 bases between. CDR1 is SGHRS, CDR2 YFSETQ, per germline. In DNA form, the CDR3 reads TGCGCCAGCAGCTTACCCGACCAGAACACTGAAGCTTTCTTT. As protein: CASSLPDQNTEAFF. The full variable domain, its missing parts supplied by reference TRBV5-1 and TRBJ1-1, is KAGVTQTPRYLIKTRGQQVTLSCSPISGHRSVSWYQQTPGQGLQFLFEYFSETQRNKGNFPGRFSGRQFSNSRSEMNVSTLELGDSALYLCASSLPDQNTEAFFGQGTRLTVV.

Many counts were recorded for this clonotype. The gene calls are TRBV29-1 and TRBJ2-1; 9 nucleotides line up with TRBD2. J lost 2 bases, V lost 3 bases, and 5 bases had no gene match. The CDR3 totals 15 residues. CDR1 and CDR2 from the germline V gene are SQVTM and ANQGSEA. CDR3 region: CSVERLAEPYNEQFF. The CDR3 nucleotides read TGCAGCGTTGAGCGACTAGCGGAGCCCTACAATGAGCAGTTCTTC.

The CDR3 DNA is TGCGCCAGCTGCGAGCCGGGGGCTGAAGCTTTCTTT. Encoded protein: CASCEPGAEAFF. This chain uses TRBV5-1 with TRBJ1-1; a possible D gene is TRBD1 (5 bases). The CDR3 spans 12 residues. The V gene lost 7 bases and the J gene lost 6 bases, with 13 bases spanning the gap. The V gene's germline CDR1 is SGHRS and CDR2 YFSETQ.

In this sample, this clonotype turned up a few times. The CDR3 bases are TGTGCCAGCAGCACGGCAGGGGGGGTAGGGACTGAAGCTTTCTTT. Its translation is CASSTAGGVGTEAFF. The gene calls are TRBV7-3 and TRBJ1-1; 7 bases match TRBD1. The CDR3 runs 15 residues. Unmatched junction bases numbered 11, after V lost 5 bases and J lost 5 bases. CDR1 is SGHTA, CDR2 FQGTGA, per germline.

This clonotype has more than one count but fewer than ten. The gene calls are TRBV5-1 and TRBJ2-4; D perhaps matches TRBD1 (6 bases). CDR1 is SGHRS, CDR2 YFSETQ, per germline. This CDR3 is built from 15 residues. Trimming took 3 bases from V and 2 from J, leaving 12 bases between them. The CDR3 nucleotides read TGCGCCAGCAGCTCGACAGGCTCGACCAAAAACATTCAGTACTTC. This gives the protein CASSSTGSTKNIQYF.

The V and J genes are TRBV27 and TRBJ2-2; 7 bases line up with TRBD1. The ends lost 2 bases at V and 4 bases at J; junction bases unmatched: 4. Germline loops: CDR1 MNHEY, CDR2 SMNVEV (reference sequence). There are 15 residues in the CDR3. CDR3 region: CASSLDHRGTGELFF. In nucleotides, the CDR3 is TGTGCCAGCAGTTTAGATCACAGGGGCACCGGGGAGCTGTTTTTT.

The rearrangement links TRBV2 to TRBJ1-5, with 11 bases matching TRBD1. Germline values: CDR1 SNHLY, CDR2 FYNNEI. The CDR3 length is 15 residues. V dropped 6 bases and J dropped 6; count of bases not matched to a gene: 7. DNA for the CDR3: TGTGCCAGCAGCCGAGGACAGGGGGCAGGTCAGCCCCAGCATTTT. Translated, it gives CASSRGQGAGQPQHF.

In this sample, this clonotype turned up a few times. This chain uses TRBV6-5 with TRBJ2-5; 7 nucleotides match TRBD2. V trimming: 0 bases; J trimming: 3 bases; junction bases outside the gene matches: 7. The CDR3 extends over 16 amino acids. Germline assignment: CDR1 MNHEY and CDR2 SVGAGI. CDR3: CASSYSRASGKETQYF. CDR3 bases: TGTGCCAGCAGTTACTCTCGGGCTAGCGGAAAAGAGACCCAGTACTTC.

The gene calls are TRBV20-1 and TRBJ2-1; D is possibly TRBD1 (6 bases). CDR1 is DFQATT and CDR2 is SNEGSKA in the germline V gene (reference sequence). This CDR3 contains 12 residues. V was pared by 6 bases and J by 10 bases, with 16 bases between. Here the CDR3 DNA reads TGCAGTGCGGGTAACAGGGCTCGGGAGCAGTTCTTC. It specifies CSAGNRAREQFF.

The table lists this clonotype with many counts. CDR3 bases: TGTGCCAGCAGTTTCGGGCAGGGTTTTTTACCCCTCCACTTT. Translation gives CASSFGQGFLPLHF. The chain carries TRBV28 and TRBJ1-6; D is perhaps TRBD1 (5 bases). The CDR3 spans 14 residues. V shed 3 bases and J shed 12 bases, with 15 bases lying between them. Germline values: CDR1 MDHEN, CDR2 SYDVKM.

The CDR3: CSAIQGGQLHEQFF. DNA for the CDR3: TGCAGTGCTATACAGGGGGGACAACTTCATGAGCAGTTCTTC. V and J are TRBV20-1 and TRBJ2-1; 8 positions agree with TRBD1. Germline CDR1 reads DFQATT; CDR2 reads SNEGSKA (reference sequence). V trimming: 4 bases; J trimming: 8 bases; junction bases outside the gene matches: 10. This CDR3 has 14 amino acids.

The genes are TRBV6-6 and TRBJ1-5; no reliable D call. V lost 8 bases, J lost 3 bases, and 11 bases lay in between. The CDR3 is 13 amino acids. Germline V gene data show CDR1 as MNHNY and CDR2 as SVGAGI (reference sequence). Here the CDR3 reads CASAKSTNQPQHF. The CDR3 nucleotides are TGTGCCAGCGCGAAGAGTACCAATCAGCCCCAGCATTTT.

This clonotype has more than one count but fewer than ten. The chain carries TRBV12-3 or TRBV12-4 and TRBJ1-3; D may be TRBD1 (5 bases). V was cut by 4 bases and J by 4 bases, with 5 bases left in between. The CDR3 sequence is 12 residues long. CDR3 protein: CASSSGGNTIYF. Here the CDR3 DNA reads TGTGCCAGCAGTTCAGGGGGAAACACCATATATTTT.

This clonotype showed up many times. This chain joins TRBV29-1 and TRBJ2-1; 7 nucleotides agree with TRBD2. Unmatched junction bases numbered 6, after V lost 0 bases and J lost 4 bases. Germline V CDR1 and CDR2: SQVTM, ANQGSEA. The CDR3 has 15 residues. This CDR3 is CSVEEGPGGYNEQFF. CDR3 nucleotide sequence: TGCAGCGTTGAAGAAGGACCCGGGGGGTACAATGAGCAGTTCTTC.

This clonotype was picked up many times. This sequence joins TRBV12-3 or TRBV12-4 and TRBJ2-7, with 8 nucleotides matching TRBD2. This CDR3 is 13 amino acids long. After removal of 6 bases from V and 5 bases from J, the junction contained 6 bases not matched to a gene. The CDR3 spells CASSRLASHEQYF. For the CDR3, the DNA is TGTGCCAGCAGCCGACTAGCGTCCCACGAGCAGTACTTC.

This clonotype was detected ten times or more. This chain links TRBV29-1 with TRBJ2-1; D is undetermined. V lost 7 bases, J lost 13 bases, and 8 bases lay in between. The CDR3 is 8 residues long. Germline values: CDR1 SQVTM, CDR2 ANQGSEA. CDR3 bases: TGCAGCGCTGAGGAACAGTTCTTC. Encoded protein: CSAEEQFF.

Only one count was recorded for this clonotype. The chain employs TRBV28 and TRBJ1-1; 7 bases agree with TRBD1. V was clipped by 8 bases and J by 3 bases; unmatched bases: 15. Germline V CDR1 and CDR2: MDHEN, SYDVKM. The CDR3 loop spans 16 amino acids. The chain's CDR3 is CASPPGGGAVDTEAFF. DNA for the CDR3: TGTGCCAGCCCTCCGGGAGGGGGCGCGGTGGACACTGAAGCTTTCTTT.

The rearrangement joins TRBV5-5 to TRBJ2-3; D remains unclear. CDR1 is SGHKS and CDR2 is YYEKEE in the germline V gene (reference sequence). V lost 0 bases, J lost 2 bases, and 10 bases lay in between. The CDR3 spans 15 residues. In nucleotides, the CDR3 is TGTGCCAGCAGCTTGGGTCCGACTTTCACAGATACGCAGTATTTT. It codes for CASSLGPTFTDTQYF.

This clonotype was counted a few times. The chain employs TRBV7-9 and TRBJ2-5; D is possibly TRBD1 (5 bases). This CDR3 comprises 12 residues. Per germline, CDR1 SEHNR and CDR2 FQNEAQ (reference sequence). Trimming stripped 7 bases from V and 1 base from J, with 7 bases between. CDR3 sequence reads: CASIQGQETQYF. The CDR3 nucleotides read TGTGCCAGCATCCAGGGCCAAGAGACCCAGTACTTC. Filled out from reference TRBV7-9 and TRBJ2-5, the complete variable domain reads DTGVSQNPRHKITKRGQNVTFRCDPISEHNRLYWYRQTLGQGPEFLTYFQNEAQLEKSRLLSDRFSAERPKGSFSTLEIQRTEQGDSAMYLCASIQGQETQYFGPGTRLLVL.

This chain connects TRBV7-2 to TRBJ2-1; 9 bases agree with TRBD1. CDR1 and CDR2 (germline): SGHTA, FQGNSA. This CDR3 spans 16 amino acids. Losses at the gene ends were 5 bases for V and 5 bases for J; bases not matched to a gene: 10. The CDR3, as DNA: TGTGCCAGCAGCCTAGGAACCGGGACAGGGAACAATGAGCAGTTCTTC. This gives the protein CASSLGTGTGNNEQFF.

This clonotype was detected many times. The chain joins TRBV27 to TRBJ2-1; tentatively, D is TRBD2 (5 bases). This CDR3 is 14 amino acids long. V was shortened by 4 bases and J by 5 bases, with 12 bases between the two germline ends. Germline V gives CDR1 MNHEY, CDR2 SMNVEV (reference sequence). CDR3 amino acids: CASSYRTGDNEQFF. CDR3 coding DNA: TGTGCCAGCAGTTATCGGACTGGTGACAATGAGCAGTTCTTC.

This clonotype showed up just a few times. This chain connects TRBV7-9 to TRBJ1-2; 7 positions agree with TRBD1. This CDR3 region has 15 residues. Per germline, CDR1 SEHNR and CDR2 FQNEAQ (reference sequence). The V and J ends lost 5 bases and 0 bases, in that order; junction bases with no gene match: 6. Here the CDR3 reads CASSGPGTANYGYTF. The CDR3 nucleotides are TGTGCCAGCAGCGGCCCCGGGACAGCTAACTATGGCTACACCTTC.

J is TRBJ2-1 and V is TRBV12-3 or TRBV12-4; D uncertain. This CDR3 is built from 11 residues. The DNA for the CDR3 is TGTGCGTGGGGCTCCTACAATGAGCAGTTCTTC. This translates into CAWGSYNEQFF.

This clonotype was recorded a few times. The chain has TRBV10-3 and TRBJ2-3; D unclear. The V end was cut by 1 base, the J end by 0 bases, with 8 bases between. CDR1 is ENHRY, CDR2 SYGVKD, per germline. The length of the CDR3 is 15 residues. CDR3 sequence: CAISELRSSTDTQYF. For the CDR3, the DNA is TGTGCCATCAGTGAGTTACGGTCTAGCACAGATACGCAGTATTTT.

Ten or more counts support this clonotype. The CDR3 sequence: CASSLVVAGEADTQYF. In DNA, the CDR3 is TGCGCCAGCAGCTTGGTAGTCGCGGGAGAGGCAGATACGCAGTATTTT. The J gene is TRBJ2-3, the V gene TRBV5-1; 7 bases match TRBD2. CDR3 length: 16 residues. V gave up 0 bases and J gave up 4 bases; unmatched junction bases: 8. Germline V gives CDR1 SGHRS, CDR2 YFSETQ.

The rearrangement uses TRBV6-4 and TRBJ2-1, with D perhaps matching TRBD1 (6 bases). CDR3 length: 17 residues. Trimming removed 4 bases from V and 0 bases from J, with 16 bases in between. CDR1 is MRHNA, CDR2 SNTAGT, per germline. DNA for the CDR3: TGTGCCAGCAGTGGGGGGCCTCTCACTCTCTCCTACAATGAGCAGTTCTTC. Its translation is CASSGGPLTLSYNEQFF.

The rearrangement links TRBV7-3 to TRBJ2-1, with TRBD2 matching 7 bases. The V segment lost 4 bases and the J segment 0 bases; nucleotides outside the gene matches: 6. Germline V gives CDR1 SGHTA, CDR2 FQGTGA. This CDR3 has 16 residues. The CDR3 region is CASSWNGGSSYNEQFF. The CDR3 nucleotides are TGTGCCAGCAGCTGGAATGGCGGGAGCTCCTACAATGAGCAGTTCTTC. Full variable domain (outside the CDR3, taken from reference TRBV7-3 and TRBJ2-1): GAGVSQTPSNKVTEKGKYVELRCDPISGHTALYWYRQSLGQGPEFLIYFQGTGAADDSGLPNDRFFAVRPEGSVSTLKIQRTERGDSAVYLCASSWNGGSSYNEQFFGPGTRLTVL.